What follows are 13 T cell receptor beta chains derived from one specimen sequenced in a study of blood T cells in healthy people across ages. A J-beta primer mix and a sample-barcoded 5' primer were used in a second PCR of about 7 to 11 cycles. TCRdb itself ran the 5' RACE reads through MiXCR, one entry per CDR3 protein. The data hold around 1,800,000 distinct CDR3 sequences, with more than 35% observed a single time. Specimen: blood. The receptors here all came from a human donor in good health.

The V and J genes are TRBV4-1 and TRBJ1-2, with 11 bases aligning to TRBD1. Germline CDR1 is MGHRA and CDR2 is YSYEKL. The CDR3 has 20 amino acids. The V segment lost 2 bases and the J segment 4 bases; nucleotides outside the gene matches: 18. In DNA, the CDR3 is TGCGCCAGCAGCCAATACAGAACCCGGGACAGGGGGTCTTTCGGCTATGGCTACACCTTC. The encoded protein is CASSQYRTRDRGSFGYGYTF.

The table lists this clonotype with a few counts. J is TRBJ1-5 and V is TRBV15; D may be TRBD1 (6 bases). Germline-derived CDR1 and CDR2 are LNHNV and YYDKDF (reference sequence). Trimming pared 5 bases from V and 3 bases from J, leaving 14 bases between. The length of the CDR3 is 15 residues. CDR3 sequence: CATSGYRGLNQPQHF. In nucleotides, the CDR3 is TGTGCCACCAGCGGGTATCGGGGGCTCAATCAGCCCCAGCATTTT.

The V and J genes are TRBV5-5 and TRBJ1-1; D is uncertain. The CDR3 length is 13 residues. CDR1 is SGHKS, CDR2 YYEKEE, per germline (reference sequence). Trimming removed 5 bases from V and 4 bases from J, with 12 bases in between. The CDR3, as DNA: TGTGCCAGCAGACTCCAGGACGGCACTGAAGCTTTCTTT. This sequence encodes CASRLQDGTEAFF.

The chain recombines TRBV7-6 with TRBJ1-2; TRBD1 might be the D (5 bases). The CDR3 has 13 amino acids. Trimming removed 7 bases from V and 5 bases from J, with 14 bases in between. Germline V gives CDR1 SGHVS, CDR2 FNYEAQ. The DNA for the CDR3 is TGTGCCAGCACCGACAGCACAGAGTATGGCTACACCTTC. It codes for CASTDSTEYGYTF.

The chain couples TRBV5-6 to TRBJ2-5; D is unclear. V was cut by 1 base and J by 1 base, with 17 bases left in between. This CDR3 region has 17 residues. Per germline, CDR1 SGHDT and CDR2 YYEEEE. The CDR3 DNA reads TGTGCCAGCAGCTTGAATCGAGCATCCCCAACCCAAGAGACCCAGTACTTC. It encodes CASSLNRASPTQETQYF.

This chain joins TRBV7-2 and TRBJ2-3, with 10 bases fitting TRBD2. The germline V gene encodes CDR1 SGHTA and CDR2 FQGNSA. The ends lost 4 bases at V and 4 bases at J; junction bases unmatched: 5. The CDR3 extends over 15 amino acids. CDR3 amino acids: CASSSAGGLSDTQYF. The CDR3, as DNA: TGTGCCAGCAGCTCAGCGGGGGGGCTATCAGATACGCAGTATTTT.

This clonotype was picked up a small number of times. This chain connects TRBV29-1 to TRBJ1-2, with 7 bases that match TRBD1. CDR1 is SQVTM and CDR2 is ANQGSEA in the germline V gene. The V segment lost 8 bases and the J segment 6 bases; nucleotides outside the gene matches: 9. The CDR3 runs 12 residues. The CDR3 nucleotides read TGCAGCTCTGAGGGAGGGGGCGATGGCTACACCTTC. It is translated as CSSEGGGDGYTF. The variable domain in full, with the rest retrieved from reference TRBV29-1 and TRBJ1-2, is SAVISQKPSRDICQRGTSLTIQCQVDSQVTMMFWYRQQPGQSLTLIATANQGSEATYESGFVIDKFPISRPNLTFSTLTVSNMSPEDSSIYLCSSEGGGDGYTFGSGTRLTVV.

The rearrangement uses TRBV4-3 and TRBJ1-5; a possible D gene is TRBD1 (5 bases). Germline CDR1 reads LGHNA; CDR2 reads YSLEER. Trimming removed 8 bases from V and 6 bases from J, with 17 bases in between. This CDR3 has 14 residues. CDR3 in DNA: TGCGCCAGCGGACAATGGGGGGGTGGTCAGCCCCAGCATTTT. Translating gives CASGQWGGGQPQHF.

The chain joins TRBV9 to TRBJ1-6; D possibly corresponds to TRBD1 (6 bases). CDR1 is SGDLS and CDR2 is YYNGEE in the germline V gene. V was cut by 4 bases and J by 12 bases, with 14 bases left in between. This CDR3 has 13 amino acids. The CDR3 is CASSTRDTQPLHF. As DNA, the CDR3 is TGTGCCAGCAGCACCCGGGACACCCAACCCCTCCACTTT. Using reference TRBV9 and TRBJ1-6 for the parts outside the CDR3, the full variable domain is DSGVTQTPKHLITATGQRVTLRCSPRSGDLSVYWYQQSLDQGLQFLIQYYNGEERAKGNILERFSAQQFPDLHSELNLSSLELGDSALYFCASSTRDTQPLHFGNGTRLTVT.

CDR3 nucleotide sequence: TGCGCCAGCAGCTTGGCACCCGGGGAAGAGCAGTTCTTC. As protein: CASSLAPGEEQFF. V is TRBV5-1 and J is TRBJ2-1; the D gene is possibly TRBD2 (5 bases). V dropped 0 bases and J dropped 10 bases, with 11 bases sitting between them. The CDR3 spans 13 residues. The germline V gene encodes CDR1 SGHRS and CDR2 YFSETQ.

V usage is TRBV7-3 and J usage is TRBJ1-1, with D maybe TRBD1 (6 bases). CDR1 SGHTA and CDR2 FQGTGA come from the germline V gene. V was trimmed by 7 bases and J by 3 bases, leaving 18 bases between them. This CDR3 has 15 amino acids. This CDR3 reads CASTPDGGMDTEAFF. In nucleotides, the CDR3 is TGTGCCAGCACCCCAGATGGGGGCATGGACACTGAAGCTTTCTTT.

This clonotype was counted only a few times. This sequence joins TRBV7-2 and TRBJ2-3; D uncertain. CDR1 and CDR2 (germline): SGHTA, FQGNSA. V was trimmed by 2 bases and J by 2 bases, leaving 8 bases between them. This CDR3 has 14 residues. CDR3 residues: CASSLSPHTDTQYF. The DNA of the CDR3 is TGTGCCAGCAGCTTAAGCCCTCACACAGATACGCAGTATTTT.

This chain uses TRBV20-1 with TRBJ1-2; TRBD1 agrees at 9 bases. The CDR3 is 15 amino acids. CDR1 is DFQATT and CDR2 is SNEGSKA in the germline V gene (reference sequence). J was trimmed by 5 bases and V by 6 bases; bases with no gene match: 13. The CDR3 nucleotides are TGCAGTGCAATCCTCCGGGACAGGGACCCTTATGGCTACACCTTC. Protein product: CSAILRDRDPYGYTF.